A single sample is the source of the 28 T cell receptor beta chains below, sequenced in a study of blood T cell repertoires in COVID-19. Measured with immunoSEQ multiplex PCR; TCRdb has only the in-frame clones, and not every one. The sample holds 150,000 to 200,000 clones, 88% seen once. Sequenced material: PBMCs or T cells enriched from blood (not recorded which). These receptors were taken from a woman between 18 and 30 years old who had recovered from COVID-19.

The V call is TRBV4-2, the J call TRBJ1-3; no clear D. This CDR3 spans 13 amino acids. Germline assignment: CDR1 LGHNA and CDR2 YNFKEQ. V shed 0 bases and J shed 4 bases, with 4 bases lying between them. The CDR3 coding sequence is TGTGCCAGCAGCCAAGATGTAGGAAACACCATATATTTT. This gives the protein CASSQDVGNTIYF.

The gene calls are TRBV7-9 and TRBJ1-3; D is uncertain. CDR1 is SEHNR and CDR2 is FQNEAQ in the germline V gene (reference sequence). Trimming removed 5 bases at V and 0 bases at J, with 8 bases between. This CDR3 spans 14 amino acids. The CDR3 is CASSPGYSGNTIYF. CDR3 in DNA: TGTGCCAGCAGCCCAGGCTACTCTGGAAACACCATATATTTT.

This chain joins TRBV28 and TRBJ1-5; a possible D gene is TRBD1 (6 bases). There are 16 residues in the CDR3. The V and J ends lost 5 bases and 4 bases respectively, with 18 bases between them. Germline V gene lookup returns CDR1 MDHEN and CDR2 SYDVKM. DNA for the CDR3: TGTGCCAGCAGTCTAGGGGGGGGTCCCGGGAATCAGCCCCAGCATTTT. Encoded protein: CASSLGGGPGNQPQHF.

The chain links TRBV27 to TRBJ2-7; 8 nucleotides line up with TRBD1. Germline lookup yields CDR1 MNHEY and CDR2 SMNVEV (reference sequence). The CDR3 has 17 amino acids. Trimming at V came to 0 bases and at J to 2 bases, leaving 9 bases not matched to a gene. Here the CDR3 DNA reads TGTGCCAGCAGTTTATCGGCGACAGGGGTCCTTACCTACGAGCAGTACTTC. It specifies CASSLSATGVLTYEQYF.

This clone was recorded only once. The chain recombines TRBV27 with TRBJ2-7, with 7 bases identical to TRBD2. The CDR3 has 14 amino acids. Germline V CDR1 and CDR2: MNHEY, SMNVEV (reference sequence). Germline trimming cut 8 bases from V and 2 bases from J; bases unmatched to any gene: 9. In nucleotides, the CDR3 is TGTGCCAGCCACCTTGGGGGGGGGACCTACGAGCAGTACTTC. This gives the protein CASHLGGGTYEQYF.

The chain joins TRBV19 to TRBJ2-7, with D possibly TRBD1 on 6 matching bases. V was clipped by 10 bases and J by 3 bases, with 16 bases between them. Germline V lookup: CDR1 LNHDA, CDR2 SQIVND (reference sequence). CDR3 length equals 13 residues. DNA of the CDR3: TGTGCCACCCAGGGGAGTCCAATCTACGAGCAGTACTTC. It encodes CATQGSPIYEQYF.

The V gene is TRBV28, the J gene TRBJ1-1; TRBD1 might be the D (6 bases). This CDR3 has 14 amino acids. Germline CDR1 is MDHEN and CDR2 is SYDVKM. V was shortened by 5 bases and J by 3 bases, with 13 bases between the two germline ends. The CDR3 reads CASSLLQGHTEAFF. CDR3 nucleotide sequence: TGTGCCAGCAGTCTCCTTCAGGGGCACACTGAAGCTTTCTTT. The full variable domain, in which reference TRBV28 and TRBJ1-1 provide the parts outside the CDR3, is DVKVTQSSRYLVKRTGEKVFLECVQDMDHENMFWYRQDPGLGLRLIYFSYDVKMKEKGDIPEGYSVSREKKERFSLILESASTNQTSMYLCASSLLQGHTEAFFGQGTRLTVV.

The V and J genes are TRBV14 and TRBJ1-6, with 8 bases aligning to TRBD1. Per germline, CDR1 SGHDN and CDR2 FVKESK. The CDR3 is 14 residues long. With V trimmed by 5 bases and J by 10 bases, 7 bases remained unmatched. The CDR3 spells CASSAGGQGSPLHF. DNA of the CDR3: TGTGCCAGCAGCGCAGGGGGCCAGGGGTCACCCCTCCACTTT.

The chain recombines TRBV18 with TRBJ2-2, with a tentative D call TRBD1 (5 bases). Germline V lookup: CDR1 KGHSH, CDR2 LQKENI. The CDR3 runs to 16 residues. Trimming stripped 2 bases from V and 1 base from J, with 11 bases between. CDR3 sequence reads: CASSPTTQGNTGELFF. Written as DNA, the CDR3 is TGTGCCAGCTCACCAACCACGCAGGGGAACACCGGGGAGCTGTTTTTT.

This clone was observed a handful of times. The chain has TRBV9 and TRBJ1-2; D is perhaps TRBD1 (5 bases). Trimming took 4 bases from V and 3 from J, leaving 13 bases between them. CDR1 and CDR2 (germline): SGDLS, YYNGEE. This CDR3 has 14 residues. CDR3 in amino acids: CASSPTGVYYGYTF. The CDR3 DNA reads TGTGCCAGCAGCCCCACGGGGGTGTACTATGGCTACACCTTC.

This clone was seen a single time. The rearrangement joins TRBV6-5 to TRBJ2-5; 7 bases fit TRBD1. Losses at the gene ends were 3 bases for V and 6 bases for J; bases not matched to a gene: 4. Germline V gene sequence: CDR1 MNHEY, CDR2 SVGAGI. The CDR3 totals 13 residues. CDR3 loop: CASSYMTGKTQYF. CDR3 DNA: TGTGCCAGCAGTTATATGACAGGGAAGACCCAGTACTTC.

V gene TRBV6-5 combines with J gene TRBJ2-5; 14 bases are shared with TRBD2. Trimming at V came to 4 bases and at J to 3 bases, leaving 4 bases not matched to a gene. There are 16 residues in the CDR3. Germline V CDR1 and CDR2: MNHEY, SVGAGI. Here the CDR3 DNA reads TGTGCCAGCAGTTCCACGGGACTAGCGGGGGAAGAGACCCAGTACTTC. Translation gives CASSSTGLAGEETQYF.

The V and J genes are TRBV7-9 and TRBJ2-5, with D hard to call. This CDR3 contains 15 residues. Germline CDR1 reads SEHNR; CDR2 reads FQNEAQ (reference sequence). Trimming took 1 base from V and 2 from J, leaving 11 bases between them. The CDR3: CASSLGILEQETQYF. The DNA for the CDR3 is TGTGCCAGCAGCTTAGGTATTTTGGAGCAAGAGACCCAGTACTTC.

The gene calls are TRBV6-2 or TRBV6-3 and TRBJ1-1; weak D call: TRBD1 (6 bases). The V and J ends lost 6 bases and 4 bases respectively, with 18 bases between them. This CDR3 spans 15 amino acids. CDR1 and CDR2 (germline): MNHEY, SVGEGT. CDR3 DNA: TGTGCCAGCAGCCTCCGACGGGACACCGGCACTGAAGCTTTCTTT. The encoded protein is CASSLRRDTGTEAFF.

V and J are TRBV24-1 and TRBJ2-2; D perhaps matches TRBD2 (6 bases). Germline V lookup: CDR1 KGHDR, CDR2 SFDVKD. Trimming removed 5 bases at V and 4 bases at J, with 10 bases between. The CDR3 sequence is 14 residues long. The CDR3 DNA follows: TGTGCCACCAGTGCGGGAGCGGTCACCGGGGAGCTGTTTTTT. It translates to CATSAGAVTGELFF.

V gene TRBV5-5 combines with J gene TRBJ1-4; D may be TRBD2 (5 bases). Gene TRBJ2-2 matches the end of the DNA better, so the J call may be wrong. CDR3 length equals 14 residues. CDR1 SGHKS and CDR2 YYEKEE come from the germline V gene (reference sequence). The CDR3 reads CASSPGVWEGELFF. CDR3 bases: TGTGCCAGCAGCCCAGGTGTATGGGAGGGGGAGCTGTTTTTT.

The rearrangement joins TRBV21-1 to TRBJ2-1; the table gives TRBD1 as D, unverified against the DNA. TRBV21-1 is annotated as a pseudogene. The CDR3 is 16 amino acids. The CDR3 DNA reads as TGTGCCAGCAGCTTTCGAGGGACAGCGGACTCCAATGAGCAGTTCTTC. Protein product: CASSFRGTADSNEQFF.

The genes are TRBV15 and TRBJ2-4, with TRBD2 identical over 7 bases. The V gene end was trimmed by 0 bases and the J gene end by 6 bases; junction bases not matched to a gene: 8. This CDR3 has 16 amino acids. CDR1 is LNHNV, CDR2 YYDKDF, per germline (reference sequence). Here the CDR3 DNA reads TGTGCCACCAGCAGAGATAACCGGCGGGAGTCAAACATTCAGTACTTC. Protein: CATSRDNRRESNIQYF.

Here the CDR3 reads CASSPMRGDTEAFF. CDR3 in DNA: TGTGCCAGCTCACCTATGCGGGGTGACACTGAAGCTTTCTTT. V and J are TRBV18 and TRBJ1-1; no firm D call. Germline V CDR1 and CDR2: KGHSH, LQKENI. This CDR3 comprises 14 residues. V was cut by 3 bases and J by 3 bases, with 11 bases left in between.

The V call is TRBV20-1, the J call TRBJ2-7, with TRBD2 as a possible D gene (6 bases). Trimming removed 3 bases at V and 2 bases at J, with 17 bases between. Germline V CDR1 and CDR2: DFQATT, SNEGSKA (reference sequence). CDR3 size: 15 residues. CDR3 sequence: CSASRGLAGTYEQYF. Written as DNA, the CDR3 is TGCAGTGCTAGTAGGGGCCTTGCGGGAACCTACGAGCAGTACTTC.

This rearrangement joins TRBV6-2 or TRBV6-3 to TRBJ2-3, with 11 bases lining up with TRBD2. There are 19 residues in the CDR3. V trimming: 6 bases; J trimming: 1 base; junction bases outside the gene matches: 15. The V gene's germline CDR1 is MNHEY and CDR2 SVGEGT. This CDR3 is CASSNTGTSGSWGTDTQYF. The DNA of the CDR3 is TGTGCCAGCAGCAACACGGGGACTAGCGGTTCGTGGGGCACAGATACGCAGTATTTT.

The chain couples TRBV2 to TRBJ1-2; D is uncertain. The CDR3 consists of 16 residues. Germline values: CDR1 SNHLY, CDR2 FYNNEI. The V end was cut by 6 bases, the J end by 4 bases, with 21 bases between. The CDR3 loop reads CASRQFSVLGSYGYTF. The CDR3, as DNA: TGTGCCAGCAGGCAGTTTTCTGTACTCGGGAGCTATGGCTACACCTTC.

This clone has more than one count but fewer than ten. V and J are TRBV13 and TRBJ1-2, with D uncertain. The CDR3 totals 13 residues. The V end was cut by 3 bases, the J end by 3 bases, with 8 bases between. The germline V gene has CDR1 PRHDT and CDR2 FYEKMQ (reference sequence). The CDR3 protein is CASSFPGDYGYTF. CDR3 nucleotide sequence: TGTGCCAGCAGCTTTCCCGGGGACTATGGCTACACCTTC.

V gene TRBV29-1 combines with J gene TRBJ2-5, with a possible D match to TRBD1 (6 bases). CDR1 SQVTM and CDR2 ANQGSEA come from the germline V gene. V was pared by 5 bases and J by 5 bases, with 15 bases between. This CDR3 contains 13 residues. CDR3 sequence (DNA): TGCAGCGTTTATCAGGGGTCTTCGGAGACCCAGTACTTC. Its translation: CSVYQGSSETQYF.

The chain joins TRBV5-1 to TRBJ2-2, with 10 bases fitting TRBD2. The V gene's germline CDR1 is SGHRS and CDR2 YFSETQ. J was trimmed by 6 bases and V by 0 bases; bases with no gene match: 5. The CDR3 runs 16 residues. CDR3 sequence (DNA): TGCGCCAGCAGCTTGGCTTCCAGCGGGAGGGCCGGGGAGCTGTTTTTT. Translation: CASSLASSGRAGELFF.

The chain joins TRBV29-1 to TRBJ2-1; TRBD2 might be the D (6 bases). Per germline, CDR1 SQVTM and CDR2 ANQGSEA. The V end lost 6 bases, the J end lost 0 bases, and 15 bases lay between the germline ends. This CDR3 is built from 15 residues. The CDR3 loop reads CSVLAFPGSYNEQFF. CDR3 nucleotide sequence: TGCAGCGTCCTAGCGTTCCCAGGCTCCTACAATGAGCAGTTCTTC.

This chain joins TRBV13 and TRBJ1-2, with 9 positions matching TRBD1. Germline trimming cut 3 bases from V and 7 bases from J; bases unmatched to any gene: 0. Germline CDR1 PRHDT, CDR2 FYEKMQ (reference sequence). CDR3 length: 12 residues. The CDR3 coding sequence is TGTGCCAGCAGCTTGGACAGGGGTGGCTACACCTTC. This sequence encodes CASSLDRGGYTF. Complete variable domain (other parts from reference TRBV13 and TRBJ1-2): AAGVIQSPRHLIKEKRETATLKCYPIPRHDTVYWYQQGPGQDPQFLISFYEKMQSDKGSIPDRFSAQQFSDYHSELNMSSLELGDSALYFCASSLDRGGYTFGSGTRLTVV.

The V gene is TRBV12-3 or TRBV12-4, the J gene TRBJ2-1; 9 bases line up with TRBD2. This CDR3 region has 13 residues. J was trimmed by 9 bases and V by 1 base; bases with no gene match: 1. The CDR3 bases are TGTGCCAGCAGTTTAGGGCGGGAGGGTGAGCAGTTCTTC. Translated: CASSLGREGEQFF.